The source of this T cell receptor (beta chain) is a study of blood T cell repertoires in COVID-19. Enrollees, about 18 to 89 years old, lived in around 23 US areas. CDR1 is SGDLS and CDR2 is YYNGEE in the germline V gene. Trimming took off 0 bases at V and 0 bases at J, with 9 bases between the two ends. The CDR3 loop spans 16 amino acids. Sequencing used immunoSEQ multiplex PCR; TCRdb keeps in-frame clones, though not all of them. The sample carries some 320,000 clones, more than 75% recorded once. The chain uses TRBV9 and TRBJ2-2; the D gene is possibly TRBD2 (5 bases). The sequencing input was PBMCs or T cells enriched from blood (not recorded which). This receptor was identified in a man between 60 and 75 years old who had recovered from COVID-19. CDR3 sequence reads: CASSVASGANTGELFF. The DNA of the CDR3 is TGTGCCAGCAGCGTAGCGAGCGGCGCGAACACCGGGGAGCTGTTTTTT.